Listed here are 19 T cell receptor beta chains from one sample, sequenced in a study of shared clonotypes between healthy human individuals. Assay used: immunoSEQ multiplex PCR; TCRdb lists only in-frame clones, some missing. Of around 1.5 million clones listed, about 98% were seen once; the top ten hold 0.45%. Sequencing used naive CD4+ T cells sorted from blood. Stated subset: CD45RA+ positively selected. The receptors shown here come from a man aged 25 to 45 in good health.

Points on this clone: No DNA is shown, since the ends of the CDR3 on it are uncertain; the CDR3 is the one TCRdb lists. This chain joins TRBV2 and TRBJ2-7. The CDR3 spans 15 residues, counting both ends. CDR1 SNHLY and CDR2 FYNNEI come from the germline V gene. CDR3 sequence reads: CASILGDGGFLEQYF.

This CDR3 is CASSPRTSENNEQFF. The CDR3 DNA reads TGTGCCAGCTCACCCCGGACTAGCGAGAACAATGAGCAGTTCTTC. The chain recombines TRBV18 with TRBJ2-1; 9 nucleotides agree with TRBD2. In germline, CDR1 is KGHSH, CDR2 LQKENI. Trimming removed 3 bases from V and 5 bases from J; junction bases left unmatched: 5. The CDR3 extends over 15 amino acids. Full variable domain (rest looked up from reference TRBV18 and TRBJ2-1): NAGVMQNPRHLVRRRGQEARLRCSPMKGHSHVYWYRQLPEEGLKFMVYLQKENIIDESGMPKERFSAEFPKEGPSILRIQQVVRGDSAAYFCASSPRTSENNEQFFGPGTRLTVL.

The chain combines TRBV13 with TRBJ2-3; 9 nucleotides line up with TRBD2. The trim removed 0 bases at V and 4 bases at J, leaving 8 bases unmatched. This CDR3 comprises 17 residues. CDR1 PRHDT and CDR2 FYEKMQ come from the germline V gene (reference sequence). CDR3 sequence reads: CASSLGRRLAVSDTQYF. The DNA for the CDR3 is TGTGCCAGCAGCTTAGGACGGCGACTAGCGGTCTCAGATACGCAGTATTTT. Full variable domain (outside the CDR3, taken from reference TRBV13 and TRBJ2-3): AAGVIQSPRHLIKEKRETATLKCYPIPRHDTVYWYQQGPGQDPQFLISFYEKMQSDKGSIPDRFSAQQFSDYHSELNMSSLELGDSALYFCASSLGRRLAVSDTQYFGPGTRLTVL.

The CDR3 bases are TGTGCCAGCAGTTTGGGGGCAGGGATGGAGACCCAGTACTTC. This sequence encodes CASSLGAGMETQYF. The rearrangement uses TRBV6-5 and TRBJ2-5; a weak D match, TRBD1 (6 bases). Trimming removed 4 bases from V and 5 bases from J, with 14 bases in between. The CDR3 loop spans 14 amino acids. Germline CDR1 is MNHEY and CDR2 is SVGAGI.

The rearrangement joins TRBV5-6 to TRBJ2-7; TRBD1 might be the D (5 bases). The CDR3 length is 14 residues. With 1 base removed from V and 3 bases from J, the gap between germline ends came to 11 bases. Germline V gene sequence: CDR1 SGHDT, CDR2 YYEEEE. CDR3 in DNA: TGTGCCAGCAGCTTGTCTCCAGGGCACTACGAGCAGTACTTC. It specifies CASSLSPGHYEQYF. Using reference TRBV5-6 and TRBJ2-7 for the parts outside the CDR3, the full variable domain is DAGVTQSPTHLIKTRGQQVTLRCSPKSGHDTVSWYQQALGQGPQFIFQYYEEEERQRGNFPDRFSGHQFPNYSSELNVNALLLGDSALYLCASSLSPGHYEQYFGPGTRLTVT.

As DNA, the CDR3 is TGTGCCAGCAGCGTGACAGGGTTGAACTATGGCTACACCTTC. Protein sequence: CASSVTGLNYGYTF. V is TRBV7-3 and J is TRBJ1-2; the match to TRBD1 covers 7 bases. The V and J ends lost 5 bases and 2 bases, in that order; junction bases with no gene match: 5. In germline, CDR1 is SGHTA, CDR2 FQGTGA. This CDR3 contains 14 residues.

The chain combines TRBV27 with TRBJ2-1; 14 nucleotides line up with TRBD2. V lost 8 bases and J lost 5; bases outside the gene matches: 8. From germline, CDR1 is MNHEY and CDR2 SMNVEV (reference sequence). The CDR3 spans 16 residues. The chain's CDR3 is CASGTSGRRRHNEQFF. CDR3 nucleotide sequence: TGTGCCAGCGGGACTAGCGGGAGACGGAGGCACAATGAGCAGTTCTTC.

The chain recombines TRBV5-1 with TRBJ2-2; D is ambiguous. Trimming removed 3 bases from V and 5 bases from J, with 14 bases in between. The CDR3 has 15 amino acids. In germline, CDR1 is SGHRS, CDR2 YFSETQ. The CDR3 region is CASSSESLGTGELFF. The CDR3 DNA reads as TGCGCCAGCAGCTCTGAGTCCCTAGGAACCGGGGAGCTGTTTTTT.

CDR3 sequence: CASSLGGRSISEQYF. CDR3 in DNA: TGTGCCAGCAGCTTAGGCGGGAGGTCCATTTCCGAGCAGTACTTC. The chain couples TRBV5-4 to TRBJ2-7, with 8 bases fitting TRBD2. J was trimmed by 6 bases and V by 2 bases; bases with no gene match: 10. Per germline, CDR1 SGHNT and CDR2 YYREEE (reference sequence). The CDR3 length is 15 residues.

This chain joins TRBV27 and TRBJ2-2; D is unresolved. The V end lost 8 bases, the J end lost 0 bases, and 10 bases lay between the germline ends. The germline V gene has CDR1 MNHEY and CDR2 SMNVEV (reference sequence). The CDR3 loop spans 14 amino acids. CDR3: CASHHRTNTGELFF. CDR3 sequence (DNA): TGTGCCAGCCACCACCGGACGAACACCGGGGAGCTGTTTTTT.

Points on this clone: This sample includes further DNA sequences coding for the same CDR3. The rearrangement uses TRBV5-1 and TRBJ1-1; possibly TRBD1 for D (5 bases). The germline CDR1 and CDR2 sequences are SGHRS and YFSETQ. The length of the CDR3 is 14 residues. Deletions cut 5 bases from V and 0 bases from J, with 11 bases between. In nucleotides, the CDR3 is TGCGCCAGCAGTCTAGGGGTCGTGAACACTGAAGCTTTCTTT. Its translation is CASSLGVVNTEAFF.

The rearrangement links TRBV6-1 to TRBJ2-3; D gene unclear. V lost 8 bases, J lost 3 bases, and 9 bases lay in between. CDR1 is MNHNS and CDR2 is SASEGT in the germline V gene. This CDR3 is 12 amino acids long. DNA for the CDR3: TGTGCCAGCGGGCTAAGAACAGATACGCAGTATTTT. Protein sequence: CASGLRTDTQYF.

V and J are TRBV20-1 and TRBJ2-7; D ambiguous. CDR3 length: 10 residues. Germline assignment: CDR1 DFQATT and CDR2 SNEGSKA (reference sequence). The V end lost 3 bases, the J end lost 6 bases, and 6 bases lay between the germline ends. The chain's CDR3 is CSASYTEQYF. The CDR3 coding sequence is TGCAGTGCTAGTTATACCGAGCAGTACTTC.

The chain has TRBV7-9 and TRBJ2-3, with TRBD2 identical over 10 bases. Germline CDR1 reads SEHNR; CDR2 reads FQNEAQ (reference sequence). V gave up 5 bases and J gave up 3 bases; unmatched junction bases: 8. CDR3 length: 16 residues. Here the CDR3 reads CASSQSAGGRTDTQYF. In DNA, the CDR3 is TGTGCCAGCAGCCAATCAGCGGGAGGGAGAACAGATACGCAGTATTTT.

J is TRBJ2-3 and V is TRBV9; D is perhaps TRBD1 or TRBD2 (6 bases each). The V gene's germline CDR1 is SGDLS and CDR2 YYNGEE. Trimming shortened V by 3 bases and J by 0 bases, and 17 bases separated the two germline ends. This CDR3 contains 17 residues. The CDR3 coding sequence is TGTGCCAGCAGCGCCAGGGGACTCACGGGGAGCACAGATACGCAGTATTTT. Translated: CASSARGLTGSTDTQYF.

The genes are TRBV25-1 and TRBJ1-2, with 9 nucleotides matching TRBD1. This CDR3 is 15 amino acids long. CDR1 is MGHDK, CDR2 SYGVNS, per germline. The V gene end was trimmed by 2 bases and the J gene end by 4 bases; junction bases not matched to a gene: 5. The DNA for the CDR3 is TGTGCCAGCAGTGAAGTAGGGACAGGGATCTATGGCTACACCTTC. Encoded protein: CASSEVGTGIYGYTF.

The rearrangement joins TRBV7-3 to TRBJ2-6; the match to TRBD1 covers 7 bases. Germline CDR1 reads SGHTA; CDR2 reads FQGTGA. After removal of 1 base from V and 4 bases from J, the junction contained 10 bases not matched to a gene. This CDR3 is built from 18 residues. DNA for the CDR3: TGTGCCAGCAGCTTAAGAGGGGGCGGTATCTCCGGGGCCAACGTCCTGACTTTC. This translates into CASSLRGGGISGANVLTF.

The V and J genes are TRBV5-1 and TRBJ1-4; TRBD1 agrees at 10 bases. The CDR3 has 15 amino acids. Looked up from germline, CDR1 is SGHRS and CDR2 is YFSETQ. V trimming: 4 bases; J trimming: 7 bases; junction bases outside the gene matches: 7. The CDR3 bases are TGCGCCAGCAGCGGTCCGGGACAGGGGTTTGAAAAACTGTTTTTT. Protein: CASSGPGQGFEKLFF.

V is TRBV9 and J is TRBJ1-1; D is perhaps TRBD1 (5 bases). Germline-derived CDR1 and CDR2 are SGDLS and YYNGEE. The CDR3 has 16 amino acids. Trimming pared 1 base from V and 2 bases from J, leaving 15 bases between. Written as DNA, the CDR3 is TGTGCCAGCAGCGTACTGTCCAGACAGAGCAACACTGAAGCTTTCTTT. Protein: CASSVLSRQSNTEAFF.